Listed below are T cell receptor beta chains from one sample, sequenced in a study of cytomegalovirus exposure and HLA in healthy donors. Some clones are missing from TCRdb's copy, which holds only in-frame ones; the method was immunoSEQ multiplex PCR. The sample lists some 95,000 clones, roughly 73% seen once, with 7.3% in the top ten. Material for sequencing was PBMCs. Receptors were obtained from a middle-aged man in good health and CMV-seropositive. CDR3s include the opening cysteine and the closing phenylalanine or tryptophan. Clone size is not always given. Where it is, it says once, few, many or a class for expanded clones.

TRBJ1-1 | . | TRBV2 | CASREAAEAFF
TRBJ2-5 | . | TRBV29-1 | CSTTGEAGEQHF
TRBJ2-1 | . | TRBV18 | CASSLGTGNEQFF
TRBJ1-1 | . | TRBV6-1 | CASTGGGLEAFF
TRBJ2-7 | . | TRBV7-8 | CASSVRDGTYEQYF
TRBJ2-1 | few | TRBV11-2 | CASSLAGGLAVYNEQFF
TRBJ1-5 | few | TRBV5-6 | CASSLDRAQAQHF
TRBJ2-2 | . | TRBV7-3 | CASSLIGTSSNTGELFF
TRBJ1-1 | . | TRBV19 | CASASFRTGDGTEAFF
TRBJ2-2 | . | TRBV5-1 | CASSLGAGNTGELFF
TRBJ1-2 | . | TRBV30 | CAWGRDRPYGYPF
TRBJ2-2 | . | TRBV6-5 | CASSYWASGGGELFF
TRBJ2-1 | . | TRBV6-5 | CASSVVQGVYNEQFF
TRBJ1-3 | . | TRBV13 | CASSYYGTYYSGNTIYF
TRBJ2-1 | . | TRBV7-2 | CASSPRGLAGHSYNEQFF
TRBJ2-2 | . | TRBV6-6 | CASSYAEFGELFF
TRBJ1-1 | once | TRBV29-1 | CSAGTGPDTEAFF
TRBJ1-6 | . | TRBV6-5 | CASSYSGQTNSPLNF
TRBJ2-2 | once | TRBV11-2 | CASSLGVPGWNTGELFF
TRBJ2-3 | . | TRBV7-3 | CASSVQGSSTDTQYF
TRBJ1-3 | once | TRBV6-5 | CASSYGQPGNTIYF
TRBJ2-5 | few | TRBV5-1 | CASSQAYGTGGETQYF
TRBJ2-5 | . | TRBV15 | CATSRVLAGGETQYF
. | . | TRBV9 | CASSATPLTGYEQYF
TRBJ2-3 | . | TRBV7-9 | CASSPAAAGGSFGGTQYF
TRBJ1-2 | . | TRBV6-5 | CASSDRGPGGYPF
TRBJ2-2 | . | TRBV11-3 | CASSSPFGGADTGELFF
TRBJ1-2 | . | TRBV13 | CASSFSGQGNYGYTF
TRBJ1-4 | . | TRBV30 | CAWTEGAGVEKLFF
TRBJ1-5 | once | TRBV19 | CASSTAGQNRNQPQHF
TRBJ2-2 | . | TRBV5-1 | CASSLQGHTGELFF
TRBJ1-1 | . | TRBV5-1 | CASGQDRVNTEAFF
TRBJ1-6 | . | TRBV27 | CASSRGGYNSPLHF
TRBJ1-5 | . | TRBV7-2 | CASSPHGNQPQHF
. | few | TRBV4-3 | CASSQDQDRTYEQYF
TRBJ2-5 | few | TRBV4-2 | CASSHYSQAGGEETQYF
TRBJ2-7 | . | TRBV5-1 | CASSWQVTSGFSYEQYF
TRBJ1-5 | . | TRBV30 | CAWNGQGREPQNF
TRBJ1-4 | . | TRBV28 | CASSSGTENEKLFF
TRBJ1-6 | few | TRBV27 | CASSLEAVWYSPLHF
TRBJ2-7 | . | TRBV30 | CAWGRRGSYEQYF
TRBJ1-3 | once | TRBV10-3 | CATAGDREENTIYF
TRBJ1-6 | . | TRBV5-1 | CASSLGQGTSPLHF
TRBJ2-5 | . | TRBV15 | CATSRGAGGSETQYF
TRBJ1-3 | . | TRBV4-3 | CASSQEGGVSGNTIYF
TRBJ2-3 | . | TRBV7-9 | CASSYLAGGLTSTDTQYF
TRBJ2-5 | . | TRBV9 | CASSVGGGAKGETQYF
TRBJ1-1 | . | TRBV6-6 | CASSDRVGTEAFF
TRBJ1-1 | . | TRBV5-1 | CASSSGQGAWTEAFF
TRBJ1-1 | . | TRBV6-5 | CASSDRTNTEAFF